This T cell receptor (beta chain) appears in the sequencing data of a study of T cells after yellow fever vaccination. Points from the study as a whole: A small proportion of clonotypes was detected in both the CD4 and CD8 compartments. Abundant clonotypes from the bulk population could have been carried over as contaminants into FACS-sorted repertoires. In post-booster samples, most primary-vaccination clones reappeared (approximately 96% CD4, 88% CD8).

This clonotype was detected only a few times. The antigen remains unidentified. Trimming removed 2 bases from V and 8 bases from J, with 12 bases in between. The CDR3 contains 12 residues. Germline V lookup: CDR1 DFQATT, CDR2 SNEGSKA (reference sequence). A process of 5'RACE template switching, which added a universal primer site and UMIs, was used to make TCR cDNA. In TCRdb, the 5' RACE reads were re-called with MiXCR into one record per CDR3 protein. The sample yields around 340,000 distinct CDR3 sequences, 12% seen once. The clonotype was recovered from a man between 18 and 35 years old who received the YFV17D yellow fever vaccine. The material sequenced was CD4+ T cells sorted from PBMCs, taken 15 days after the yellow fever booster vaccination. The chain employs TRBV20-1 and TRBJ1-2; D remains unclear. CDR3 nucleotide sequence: TGCAGTGCTAGACCGAGGGTCTGGGGCTACACCTTC. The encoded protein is CSARPRVWGYTF.